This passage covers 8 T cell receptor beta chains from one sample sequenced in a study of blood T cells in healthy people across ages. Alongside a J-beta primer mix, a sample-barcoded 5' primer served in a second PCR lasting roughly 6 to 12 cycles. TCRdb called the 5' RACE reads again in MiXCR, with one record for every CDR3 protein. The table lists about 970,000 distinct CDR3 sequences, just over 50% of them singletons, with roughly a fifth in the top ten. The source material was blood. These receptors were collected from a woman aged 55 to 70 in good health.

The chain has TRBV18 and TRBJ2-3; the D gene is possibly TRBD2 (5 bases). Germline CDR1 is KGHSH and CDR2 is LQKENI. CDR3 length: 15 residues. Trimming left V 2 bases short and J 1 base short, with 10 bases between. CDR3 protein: CASSPGLEGTDTQYF. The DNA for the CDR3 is TGTGCCAGCTCACCAGGGCTGGAGGGCACAGATACGCAGTATTTT. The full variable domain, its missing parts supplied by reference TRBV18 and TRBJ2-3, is NAGVMQNPRHLVRRRGQEARLRCSPMKGHSHVYWYRQLPEEGLKFMVYLQKENIIDESGMPKERFSAEFPKEGPSILRIQQVVRGDSAAYFCASSPGLEGTDTQYFGPGTRLTVL.

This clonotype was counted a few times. CDR3 sequence (DNA): TGCAGTGCTACCGCGGGGGGTCTAAGGGTCCAAGAGACCCAGTACTTC. It translates to CSATAGGLRVQETQYF. The V and J genes are TRBV20-1 and TRBJ2-5, with 8 positions matching TRBD2. From germline, CDR1 is DFQATT and CDR2 SNEGSKA (reference sequence). The V segment lost 4 bases and the J segment 1 base; nucleotides outside the gene matches: 11. This CDR3 region has 16 residues.

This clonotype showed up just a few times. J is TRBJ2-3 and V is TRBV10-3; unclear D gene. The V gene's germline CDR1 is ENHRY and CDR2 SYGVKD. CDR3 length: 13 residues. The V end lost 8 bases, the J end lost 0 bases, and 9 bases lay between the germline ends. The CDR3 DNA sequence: TGTGCCATCGCCCGAACCAGCACAGATACGCAGTATTTT. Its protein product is CAIARTSTDTQYF.

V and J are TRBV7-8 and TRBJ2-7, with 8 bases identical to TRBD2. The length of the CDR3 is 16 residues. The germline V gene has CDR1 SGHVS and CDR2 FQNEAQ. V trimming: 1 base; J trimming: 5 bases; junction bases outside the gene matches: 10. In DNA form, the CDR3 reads TGTGCCAGCAGCTTAGATACTAGCGGCCTCAAGGACGAGCAGTACTTC. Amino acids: CASSLDTSGLKDEQYF.

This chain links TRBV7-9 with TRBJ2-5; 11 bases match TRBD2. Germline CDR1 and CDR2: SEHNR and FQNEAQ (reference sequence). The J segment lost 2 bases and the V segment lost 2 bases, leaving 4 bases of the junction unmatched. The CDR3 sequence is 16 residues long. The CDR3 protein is CASSLLAGGGQETQYF. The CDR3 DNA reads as TGTGCCAGCAGCTTATTAGCGGGAGGGGGACAAGAGACCCAGTACTTC.

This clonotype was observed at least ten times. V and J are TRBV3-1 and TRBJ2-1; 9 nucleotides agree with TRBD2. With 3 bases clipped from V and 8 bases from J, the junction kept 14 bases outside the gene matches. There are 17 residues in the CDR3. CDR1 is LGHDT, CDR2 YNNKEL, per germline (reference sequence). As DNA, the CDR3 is TGTGCCAGCAGCCACCCCAGGCTTAGCGGGAGAAAGGATGAGCAGTTCTTC. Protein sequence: CASSHPRLSGRKDEQFF.

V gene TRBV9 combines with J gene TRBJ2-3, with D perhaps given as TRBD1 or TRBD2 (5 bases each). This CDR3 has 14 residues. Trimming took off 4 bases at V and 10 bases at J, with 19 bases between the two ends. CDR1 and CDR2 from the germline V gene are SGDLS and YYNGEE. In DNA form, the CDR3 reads TGTGCCAGCAGCCCACGGGACGAGTTGTTTCCGCAGTATTTT. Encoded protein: CASSPRDELFPQYF.

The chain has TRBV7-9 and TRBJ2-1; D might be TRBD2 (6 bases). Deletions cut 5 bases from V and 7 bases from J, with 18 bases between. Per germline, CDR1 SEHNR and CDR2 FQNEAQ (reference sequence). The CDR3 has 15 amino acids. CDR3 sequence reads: CASSRYSGERNEQFF. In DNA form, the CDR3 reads TGTGCCAGCAGCCGTTATAGCGGAGAGCGGAATGAGCAGTTCTTC.